The entry that follows covers one T cell receptor (beta chain) sequence. Its binding antigen is unknown. The sample holds no much larger clone one base away, and base qualities are not on file. The data were taken from a study of blood T cell repertoires in COVID-19 (dated by TCRdb to about 2020). Notes on the research overall: Samples covering the acute and convalescent phases of COVID-19 were provided by collaborators in the United States, Italy and Spain. The samples were drawn from two sources: the first 160 participants of the ongoing ImmuneRACE study, and fewer than 1,500 subjects contributed by 6 global collaborators. Sample metadata almost always included a de-identified subject ID, COVID-19 status, age in years and sex. The prospective study material was composed of cDNA or gDNA derived from T cells, B-cell-depleted T cells, or PBMCs. Deeply sampled blood TCRbeta repertoires from subjects exposed to, actively infected with, or recovered from COVID-19 were included in the dataset. Where HLA class I and class II types were available, the types were taken from metadata supplied by the sample provider, not from assay-based typing. The repertoires were released in a freely available public database intended as a resource for research on the immune response to SARS-CoV-2.

Each collaborating institution followed its own protocols to collect whole blood in K2EDTA tubes. For TCRbeta analysis, collaborator samples were shipped as frozen whole blood, as isolated PBMCs, or as DNA extracted from either sample type. TCRbeta CDR3 regions were amplified from genomic DNA by means of the immunoSEQ Assay, a bias-controlled multiplex PCR. Per the source publication's procedure: The number of nucleated cells in each sample was estimated from the amplification of reference gene primers within the assay. Sequence reads were collapsed and filtered to measure the absolute abundance of every unique TCRbeta CDR3 rearrangement. For each sample, productive Simpson clonality was calculated by taking the square root of Simpson's diversity index across productive rearrangements. TCRdb's version of the immuneACCESS table is confined to in-frame rearrangements and falls short of the full clone set. An unresolved V gene accounts for under half of the shortfall where checked; the remainder is of unknown origin. That table furnishes V, J and clone size, whereas the DNA furnished D and trimming. Here the sample has tens of thousands of clones; about 77% occur a single time. Jointly, the top ten make up roughly 25% of the sample.

What the authors observed across the whole study: How much clinical and demographic metadata was included differed by source and by participant, and the metadata was provided uncurated.

CDR3 length: 13 amino acids, cysteine to phenylalanine. Only the CDR3 region is kept as DNA, spanning 39 bases read in frame from base 1. Sequencing was performed on peripheral blood. The sequence derives from a human donor in a cohort sampled during active COVID-19. The chain links TRBV21-1 with TRBJ1-4; the DNA was not used to check the table's D call, TRBD1. TRBV21-1 is a pseudogene locus. For the CDR3, the sequence is CASSGTDNEKLFF. The DNA is as follows: TGTGCCAGCTCGGGGACAGACAATGAAAAACTGTTTTTT.